These T cell receptor beta chains were read from a single sample in a study of blood T cells in healthy people across ages. TCRdb fed the 5' RACE reads into MiXCR, producing one record per CDR3 protein. The sample contains approximately 780,000 distinct CDR3 sequences, 20% to 30% of which appear only once. These same data were also listed under a study on T cells of mothers and their children.

Sequencing was done on a sample of blood. The origin of the receptors is a boy aged 10-17 years in good health. Both conserved end residues are part of each CDR3. The D gene is left open where the match is weak. Clone size appears in some rows only: once, few, many, or a class for an expanded clone.

D	size	V	J	DNA	CDR3
TRBD2	-	TRBV12-3/TRBV12-4	TRBJ2-1	TGTGCCAGCACCGTACATTCGGGGGGGCTTGAGCAGTTCTTC	CASTVHSGGLEQFF
TRBD1	-	TRBV28	TRBJ2-2	TGTGCCAGCAGCCATAGGGGGCCCCGCGGGGAGCTGTTTTTT	CASSHRGPRGELFF
TRBD2	few	TRBV5-1	TRBJ2-5	TGCGCCAGCAGCTCACCCGGGACTAGCGGGGGAGGGACCCAGTACTTC	CASSSPGTSGGGTQYF
-	-	TRBV12-3/TRBV12-4	TRBJ1-1	TGTGCCAGCAGTTTTGGGTCCTCGATTCATAACACTGAAGCTTTCTTT	CASSFGSSIHNTEAFF
-	-	TRBV11-2	TRBJ1-4	TGTGCCAGCAGCGAATCAGGTGCTTCTAATGAAAAACTGTTTTTT	CASSESGASNEKLFF
-	-	TRBV4-1	TRBJ2-7	TGCGCCAGCAGCCCCCCCCAGGGACCCTACGAGCAGTACTTC	CASSPPQGPYEQYF
TRBD1	-	TRBV7-9	TRBJ1-1	TGTGCCAGCAGCTCTCGACAGGGGACGACTGAAGCTTTCTTT	CASSSRQGTTEAFF
TRBD1	-	TRBV10-3	TRBJ2-2	TGTGCCATCGCCGGACAGGGGATTTTGAACACCGGGGAGCTGTTTTTT	CAIAGQGILNTGELFF
-	-	TRBV20-1	TRBJ2-3	TGCAGTGCACTAGCAGATACGCAGTATTTT	CSALADTQYF
-	-	TRBV11-3	TRBJ2-1	TGTGCCAGCAGCCTAGGGGCCGGACCCTTTTACAATGAGCAGTTCTTC	CASSLGAGPFYNEQFF
-	few	TRBV21-1	TRBJ1-2	TGTGCCAGCAGCAAAGCGCTCTGGTCTAAGGGCTACACCTTC	CASSKALWSKGYTF
-	-	TRBV7-9	TRBJ2-5	TGTGCCAGCAGCCCGGTCGGGGGCCACCGGGAGACCCAGTACTTC	CASSPVGGHRETQYF
-	-	TRBV11-2	TRBJ2-2	TGTGCCAGCAGCTTAGGCTGGGAAACCGGGGAGCTGTTTTTT	CASSLGWETGELFF
TRBD2	-	TRBV7-9	TRBJ2-1	TGTGCCAGCATAGCGGGGGGGGATTACAATGAGCAGTTCTTC	CASIAGGDYNEQFF
TRBD1	-	TRBV11-1	TRBJ2-7	TGTGCCAGCAGCTCGGGGACAGGGGTCCCCTACGAGCAGTACTTC	CASSSGTGVPYEQYF
TRBD2	-	TRBV7-6	TRBJ2-7	TGTGCCAGCAGCTTAGCGCGGGGGGTCAGCTCCTACGAGCAGTACTTC	CASSLARGVSSYEQYF
-	many	TRBV15	TRBJ2-7	TGTGCCACCAGCAGAGATGGTTACGAGCAGTACTTC	CATSRDGYEQYF
-	-	TRBV25-1	TRBJ2-7	TGTGCCAGCAGTCCTCAGGCCGGATTGCCCTCCTACGAGCAGTACTTC	CASSPQAGLPSYEQYF
TRBD1	few	TRBV14	TRBJ1-4	TGTGCCAGCAGCCGGGGACAGAATGAAAACCTGTTTTTT	CASSRGQNENLFF
-	-	TRBV20-1	TRBJ1-4	TGCAGTACTAGAGGAGCCGGGGGCAATGAAAAACTGTTTTTT	CSTRGAGGNEKLFF
-	-	TRBV7-9	TRBJ1-2	TGTGCCAGCAGCTTAGAAACTCGCAGCTACACCTTC	CASSLETRSYTF
-	few	TRBV10-2	TRBJ2-7	TGCGCCAGCAGTGCCCCCCGGGCCGTGACCTACGAGCAGTACTTC	CASSAPRAVTYEQYF
TRBD2	-	TRBV12-3/TRBV12-4	TRBJ2-7	TGTGCCAGCAGCTTAGCGGGGGGGATTCACGAGCAGTACTTC	CASSLAGGIHEQYF
TRBD2	many	TRBV20-1	TRBJ2-5	TGCAGTGCTTACGGGAGGGCGGAGACCCAGTACTTC	CSAYGRAETQYF